The 12 T cell receptor beta chains in this list originate from one sample, sequenced in a study of blood T cells in healthy people across ages. A second PCR of 7 to 11 cycles used a sample-barcoded 5' primer and a J-beta primer mix. From the 5' RACE reads, TCRdb called clonotypes with MiXCR, one entry per CDR3 protein. The table lists about 620,000 distinct CDR3 sequences, 20% to 25% of them singletons. The specimen was blood. Receptors originate from a man in his 70s in good health.

In this sample, this clonotype turned up a few times. The chain combines TRBV2 with TRBJ2-2, with 12 nucleotides matching TRBD2. Per the germline V gene, CDR1 is SNHLY and CDR2 is FYNNEI. CDR3 length: 14 residues. The V segment lost 7 bases and the J segment 5 bases; nucleotides outside the gene matches: 2. In nucleotides, the CDR3 is TGTGCCAGCACAGGACTAGCGGGAACCGGGGAGCTGTTTTTT. As protein: CASTGLAGTGELFF.

This clonotype was detected a few times. Sequence at one end of the junction differs from germline and may be a read error. V and J are TRBV7-7 and TRBJ1-5; D not resolved. The germline V gene has CDR1 SSHAT and CDR2 FNYEAQ (reference sequence). This CDR3 contains 13 residues. CDR3 in DNA: TGTGCTAGCAGCTTACCGGACTATCAGCCCCAGCATTTT. As protein: CASSLPDYQPQHF.

The rearrangement joins TRBV5-1 to TRBJ1-2, with D tentatively TRBD1 (6 bases). Trimming took off 0 bases at V and 5 bases at J, with 11 bases between the two ends. Germline loops: CDR1 SGHRS, CDR2 YFSETQ. The CDR3 spans 14 residues. CDR3 protein: CASSLASGEYGYTF. CDR3 sequence (DNA): TGCGCCAGCAGCTTGGCGTCAGGGGAATATGGCTACACCTTC.

This clonotype has only a few counts. The chain joins TRBV5-1 to TRBJ2-2; D is perhaps TRBD2 (6 bases). The CDR3 is 17 residues long. V lost 1 base and J 3 bases, leaving 16 bases between the germline ends. Looked up from germline, CDR1 is SGHRS and CDR2 is YFSETQ. The CDR3 spells CASSLFKGGTDTGELFF. The CDR3 DNA is TGCGCCAGCAGCTTGTTCAAAGGCGGGACGGACACCGGGGAGCTGTTTTTT.

This clonotype has more than one count but fewer than ten. The chain links TRBV3-1 to TRBJ2-5, with a tentative D call TRBD1 (6 bases). The DNA end favors TRBJ2-1, so the J call may be wrong. Germline assignment: CDR1 LGHDT and CDR2 YNNKEL (reference sequence). The CDR3 spans 16 residues. CDR3 region: CASSQGRGGGPDEQFF. CDR3 coding DNA: TGTGCCAGCAGCCAGGGGCGCGGTGGGGGCCCGGATGAGCAGTTCTTC.

This chain uses TRBV5-1 with TRBJ1-2, with D uncertain. V lost 4 bases and J 7 bases, leaving 14 bases between the germline ends. The length of the CDR3 is 13 residues. CDR1 is SGHRS and CDR2 is YFSETQ in the germline V gene. The CDR3 is CASSADGLGGYTF. The DNA for the CDR3 is TGCGCCAGCAGCGCGGACGGACTAGGTGGCTACACCTTC. Full variable domain (remainder filled in from reference TRBV5-1 and TRBJ1-2): KAGVTQTPRYLIKTRGQQVTLSCSPISGHRSVSWYQQTPGQGLQFLFEYFSETQRNKGNFPGRFSGRQFSNSRSEMNVSTLELGDSALYLCASSADGLGGYTFGSGTRLTVV.

This clonotype has a handful of counts. At one boundary the junction diverges from the germline segment, which might be a read error. The genes are TRBV6-1 and TRBJ1-6; TRBD1 might be the D (5 bases). The germline gives CDR1 MNHNS, CDR2 SASEGT. The CDR3 totals 16 residues. CDR3 DNA sequence: TGTGCCAGCAGTCGGGACTCGAGCTCCTATAATTCACCCCTCCACTTC. The encoded protein is CASSRDSSSYNSPLHF.

The chain recombines TRBV5-1 with TRBJ1-3; no reliable D call. CDR1 and CDR2 (germline): SGHRS, YFSETQ. Trimming cost V 3 bases and J 8 bases, with 12 bases left between them. The CDR3 has 13 amino acids. The CDR3 sequence: CASSSDLMDTIYF. In nucleotides, the CDR3 is TGCGCCAGCAGCTCGGACCTAATGGACACCATATATTTT.

CDR3: CSAMLDQETQYF. CDR3 nucleotides: TGCAGTGCTATGCTAGATCAAGAGACCCAGTACTTC. The V call is TRBV20-1, the J call TRBJ2-5, with no clear D. Germline V gene data show CDR1 as DFQATT and CDR2 as SNEGSKA (reference sequence). CDR3 length equals 12 residues. Trimming pared 4 bases from V and 2 bases from J, leaving 8 bases between.

This clonotype was detected a few times. This chain connects TRBV7-3 to TRBJ1-1; D possibly corresponds to TRBD1 (5 bases). The V gene lost 5 bases and the J gene lost 5 bases, with 12 bases spanning the gap. The CDR3 consists of 13 residues. CDR1 SGHTA and CDR2 FQGTGA come from the germline V gene. CDR3 in amino acids: CASSPNGATEAFF. For the CDR3, the DNA is TGTGCCAGCAGCCCTAATGGGGCTACTGAAGCTTTCTTT.

The table lists this clonotype with a few counts. The chain combines TRBV5-1 with TRBJ2-3, with 7 positions matching TRBD2. The J segment lost 2 bases and the V segment lost 0 bases, leaving 3 bases of the junction unmatched. The V gene's germline CDR1 is SGHRS and CDR2 YFSETQ. The CDR3 is made up of 15 amino acids. The DNA for the CDR3 is TGCGCCAGCAGCTTGGGGGGACTACTCACAGATACGCAGTATTTT. It encodes CASSLGGLLTDTQYF. Full variable domain (outside the CDR3, taken from reference TRBV5-1 and TRBJ2-3): KAGVTQTPRYLIKTRGQQVTLSCSPISGHRSVSWYQQTPGQGLQFLFEYFSETQRNKGNFPGRFSGRQFSNSRSEMNVSTLELGDSALYLCASSLGGLLTDTQYFGPGTRLTVL.

This chain connects TRBV20-1 to TRBJ2-1; the match to TRBD2 covers 10 bases. V gave up 4 bases and J gave up 3 bases; unmatched junction bases: 0. The CDR3 has 13 amino acids. Germline V gives CDR1 DFQATT, CDR2 SNEGSKA (reference sequence). For the CDR3, the DNA is TGCAGTGCTATAGCGGGAGGCTACAATGAGCAGTTCTTC. Encoded protein: CSAIAGGYNEQFF.